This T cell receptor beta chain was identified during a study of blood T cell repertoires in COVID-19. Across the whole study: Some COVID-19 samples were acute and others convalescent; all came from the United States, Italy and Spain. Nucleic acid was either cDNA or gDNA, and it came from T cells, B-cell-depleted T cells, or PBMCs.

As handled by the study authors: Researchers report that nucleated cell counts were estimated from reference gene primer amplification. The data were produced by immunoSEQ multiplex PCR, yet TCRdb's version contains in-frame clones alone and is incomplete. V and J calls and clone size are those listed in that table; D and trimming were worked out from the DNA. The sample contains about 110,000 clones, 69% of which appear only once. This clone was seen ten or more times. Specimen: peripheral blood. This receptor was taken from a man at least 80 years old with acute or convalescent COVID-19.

CDR3 sequence reads: CASSLEAGPYGYTF. The CDR3 region has the DNA TGTGCCAGCAGCTTAGAGGCGGGGCCTTATGGCTACACCTTC. The chain couples TRBV7-2 to TRBJ1-2; the D gene is possibly TRBD1 (5 bases). From germline, CDR1 is SGHTA and CDR2 FQGNSA. The CDR3 sequence is 14 residues long. V lost 1 base to trimming and J lost 5 bases, with 11 bases between them.